Listed below are T cell receptor beta chains from one sample, sequenced in a study of blood T cell repertoires in COVID-19. The data were produced by immunoSEQ multiplex PCR, yet TCRdb's version contains in-frame clones alone and is incomplete. The data hold over 100,000 clones, with 82% observed a single time. What was sequenced was peripheral blood. These receptors were obtained from an older man with acute or convalescent COVID-19. CDR3s include the opening cysteine and the closing phenylalanine or tryptophan. Each record gives: J gene, V gene, CDR3 length, clone size, CDR3 protein. Size tells how often a clone was seen (once, few, many) or the class of an expanded clone, and some rows leave it out.

TRBJ2-6	TRBV11-1	15	.	CASSRDRAGANVLTF
TRBJ2-1	TRBV4-2	19	.	CASSQDLTSGGNPYNEQFF
TRBJ2-2	TRBV6-1	20	few	CASSEQGTGGPIVRTGELFF
TRBJ2-2	TRBV30	13	once	CACERERSGELFF
TRBJ1-5	TRBV28	14	few	CASTGGSNNQPQHF
TRBJ2-2	TRBV6-5	15	.	CATKTGTGDAGELFF
TRBJ2-3	TRBV24-1	17	.	CATSDQRTAGATDTQYF
TRBJ1-4	TRBV28	14	.	CASSSGQANEKLFF
TRBJ2-7	TRBV5-4	14	.	CASSLAGTTYEQYF
TRBJ1-5	TRBV5-1	14	.	CASSSGTGRQPQHF
TRBJ1-2	TRBV29-1	13	.	CSVADSLVYGYTF
TRBJ2-3	TRBV7-3	16	.	CASSLQAAGGQDTQYF
TRBJ2-7	TRBV7-3	16	.	CASSISGTASSYEQYF
TRBJ1-2	TRBV19	14	.	CASSLGQTGNGYTF
TRBJ2-2	TRBV3-1/TRBV3-2	15	.	CASSLGLGRTGELFF
TRBJ1-5	TRBV19	13	.	CASTKELRQPQHF
TRBJ2-7	TRBV5-1	15	.	CASSLNSGSPHEQYF
TRBJ2-3	TRBV7-8	16	.	CASSVDRDRVKDTQYF
TRBJ2-7	TRBV7-3	13	.	CASSPQGSLEQYF
TRBJ2-7	TRBV11-3	14	.	CASRGGKGTYEQYF
TRBJ2-2	TRBV9	14	.	CASSVVGDTGELFF
TRBJ2-7	TRBV9	15	.	CASSEGPGQPYEQYF
TRBJ2-7	TRBV4-1	15	.	CASSRTGDFQHEQYF
TRBJ2-1	TRBV3-1/TRBV3-2	16	.	CASSQEDRGSYNEQFF
TRBJ2-7	TRBV2	15	few	CASSGAGVSSYEQYF
TRBJ1-1	TRBV29-1	16	.	CSVEKGTGLINTEAFF
TRBJ1-2	TRBV28	15	.	CASSLGQTQSYGYTF
TRBJ2-7	TRBV6-6	16	.	CASSNNLGTGRYEQYF
TRBJ2-3	TRBV14	15	.	CASRGAKSRTDTQYF
TRBJ1-6	TRBV28	15	.	CASSLGTGPLTPLHF
TRBJ2-1	TRBV5-1	14	.	CASSLVASGGEQFF
TRBJ2-3	TRBV7-9	17	.	CASSSRIPGLAPDTQYF
TRBJ1-4	TRBV15	15	.	CASGKTGTTNEKLFF
TRBJ2-6	TRBV11-2	13	.	CASTYAGANVLTF
TRBJ2-3	TRBV7-8	14	.	CASSHSGWADTQYF
TRBJ1-1	TRBV6-1	14	few	CASSEGRGNTEAFF
TRBJ2-7	TRBV24-1	13	.	CATSLAGRNEQYF
TRBJ1-3	TRBV3-1/TRBV3-2	16	.	CASSKRTGGSGNTIYF
TRBJ1-3	TRBV30	14	few	CAWSVGGSGNTIYF
TRBJ1-1	TRBV7-9	15	.	CASSRRREKNTEAFF
TRBJ2-5	TRBV12-5	15	.	CASGLALGSQETQYF
TRBJ1-4	TRBV12-3/TRBV12-4	13	.	CASRVSTDEKLFF
TRBJ1-2	TRBV30	14	.	CAWSVGIRRGGYTF
TRBJ2-3	TRBV6-1	13	.	CASSERTSGTQYF
TRBJ2-6	TRBV7-3	14	few	CASSLNFGANVLTF
TRBJ2-7	TRBV7-3	16	.	CASSLRAGQGNYEQYF
TRBJ1-4	TRBV19	14	.	CASSMRHGNEKLFF
TRBJ2-1	TRBV2	14	once	CASSGRGSGNEQFF
TRBJ1-2	TRBV7-2	14	.	CASSPSPGYYGYTF